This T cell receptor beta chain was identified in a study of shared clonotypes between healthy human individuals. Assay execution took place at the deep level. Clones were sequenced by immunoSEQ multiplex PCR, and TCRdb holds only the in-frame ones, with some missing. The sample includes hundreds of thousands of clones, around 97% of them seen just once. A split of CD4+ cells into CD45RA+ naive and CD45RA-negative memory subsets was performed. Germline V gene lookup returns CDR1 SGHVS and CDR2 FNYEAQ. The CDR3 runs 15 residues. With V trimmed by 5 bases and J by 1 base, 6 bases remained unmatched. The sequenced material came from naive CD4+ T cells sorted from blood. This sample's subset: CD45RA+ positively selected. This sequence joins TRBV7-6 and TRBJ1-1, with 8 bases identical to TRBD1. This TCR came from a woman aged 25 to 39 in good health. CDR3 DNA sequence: TGTGCCAGCAGCCCATCAGGACAGGGGAACACTGAAGCTTTCTTT. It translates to CASSPSGQGNTEAFF.